The clone carrying this TCR beta chain appeared many times. This sample is part of a study of blood T cell repertoires in COVID-19. As for the study in general: Samples came from the United States, Italy and Spain, spanning acute and convalescent COVID-19.

CDR3 length: 13 amino acids. V gave up 5 bases and J gave up 4 bases, with 14 bases separating them. Germline V CDR1 and CDR2: GTSNPN, SVGIG (reference sequence). As originally analysed: Cell counts per sample came from amplifying reference gene primers. Assay used: immunoSEQ multiplex PCR; TCRdb lists only in-frame clones, some missing. The D gene and trimming were derived from the DNA, and the V and J assignments and clone size from that table. The table includes fewer than 300,000 clones, around 87% detected once. Sequencing input: peripheral blood. The TCR comes from a woman in her fifties or sixties with acute or convalescent COVID-19. The V and J genes are TRBV30 and TRBJ1-2; D remains ambiguous. The CDR3 nucleotides are TGTGCCTGGGGCCAGGAACAATTCTATGGCTACACCTTC. Amino acids: CAWGQEQFYGYTF.